The 14 T cell receptor beta chains below come from one sample, sequenced in a study of shared clonotypes between healthy human individuals. Only in-frame clones appear in the TCRdb table, and some are missing; sequencing was by immunoSEQ multiplex PCR. The top ten hold 0.3% of the sample, which has 600,000 or so clones, 98% seen once. CD8 cells regarded as naive lacked CD45RO, were positively chosen for CCR7, and omitted terminally differentiated effector memory CD45RA+ cells. Sequencing was done on a sample of naive CD8+ T cells sorted from blood. The receptors were gathered from a man aged 30 to 45 in good health.

The gene calls are TRBV9 and TRBJ2-6, with D possibly TRBD2 on 6 matching bases. From germline, CDR1 is SGDLS and CDR2 YYNGEE. V was trimmed by 3 bases and J by 4 bases, leaving 20 bases between them. The CDR3 sequence is 18 residues long. DNA of the CDR3: TGTGCCAGCAGCGGGGTGGAGGGCACCAGGAGGGGGGCCAACGTCCTGACTTTC. Amino acid sequence: CASSGVEGTRRGANVLTF.

The genes are TRBV7-9 and TRBJ2-5; D uncertain. CDR1 and CDR2 from the germline V gene are SEHNR and FQNEAQ (reference sequence). V lost 2 bases to trimming and J lost 5 bases, with 9 bases between them. CDR3 length: 13 amino acids. The CDR3 DNA reads TGTGCCAGCAGCTTACCGAGGAGTGAGACCCAGTACTTC. This translates into CASSLPRSETQYF.

Remarks on this clone: One end of the junction fails to match germline, which may point to a read error. The chain is built from TRBV7-7 and TRBJ2-2, with unresolved D. Germline CDR1 is SSHAT and CDR2 is FNYEAQ (reference sequence). This CDR3 has 12 amino acids. The CDR3 nucleotides read TGTGCTAGCAGTCCCGCCACCGGGGAGCTGTTTTTT. This gives the protein CASSPATGELFF. Full variable domain (remainder filled in from reference TRBV7-7 and TRBJ2-2): GAGVSQSPRYKVTKRGQDVTLRCDPISSHATLYWYQQALGQGPEFLTYFNYEAQPDKSGLPSDRFSAERPEGSISTLTIQRTEQRDSAMYRCASSPATGELFFGEGSRLTVL.

This clone showed up just a few times. This chain uses TRBV7-6 with TRBJ1-1, with no clear D. From germline, CDR1 is SGHVS and CDR2 FNYEAQ. V was pared by 2 bases and J by 1 base, with 5 bases between. CDR3 length: 13 residues. The CDR3 bases are TGTGCCAGCAGCTTATCTTCGAACACTGAAGCTTTCTTT. It translates to CASSLSSNTEAFF.

This sequence joins TRBV29-1 and TRBJ2-5, with 10 bases matching TRBD2. The length of the CDR3 is 13 residues. V lost 5 bases to trimming and J lost 5 bases; unmatched junction nucleotides: 5. From germline, CDR1 is SQVTM and CDR2 ANQGSEA. CDR3 DNA sequence: TGCAGCGTTCGAGCGGGAGGGTGGGAGACCCAGTACTTC. It specifies CSVRAGGWETQYF.

This clone was picked up one time. The chain recombines TRBV28 with TRBJ2-4, with D uncertain. The CDR3 runs 13 residues. Trimming pared 5 bases from V and 6 bases from J, leaving 11 bases between. Germline values: CDR1 MDHEN, CDR2 SYDVKM. Here the CDR3 reads CASSALTANIQYF. CDR3 in DNA: TGTGCCAGCAGTGCCCTCACAGCAAACATTCAGTACTTC.

The V call is TRBV7-9, the J call TRBJ2-7; tentatively, D is TRBD1 (5 bases). The V gene's germline CDR1 is SEHNR and CDR2 FQNEAQ (reference sequence). The V and J ends lost 2 bases and 2 bases respectively, with 19 bases between them. The CDR3 sequence is 17 residues long. CDR3 DNA sequence: TGTGCCAGCAGCTTAATCGACAGCGCAGGGCTGACCTACGAGCAGTACTTC. Residues: CASSLIDSAGLTYEQYF.

This clone came up once. The chain combines TRBV7-9 with TRBJ2-1; weak D call: TRBD2 (6 bases). Looked up from germline, CDR1 is SEHNR and CDR2 is FQNEAQ (reference sequence). The CDR3 sequence is 13 residues long. V lost 11 bases, J lost 4 bases, and 15 bases lay in between. The CDR3, as DNA: TGTGCCTACCTCCTAGCGACATACAATGAGCAGTTCTTC. Protein sequence: CAYLLATYNEQFF.

V and J are TRBV5-4 and TRBJ2-5, with a weak D call TRBD2 (5 bases). The CDR3 consists of 16 residues. The germline V and J ends were trimmed by 4 bases and 4 bases, with 20 bases remaining between them. Germline CDR1 reads SGHNT; CDR2 reads YYREEE (reference sequence). For the CDR3, the DNA is TGTGCCAGCAGCGACACAATAGGGCTAGCTGGAGAGACCCAGTACTTC. This translates into CASSDTIGLAGETQYF.

Regarding this clone: A read error may produce the germline difference seen at one junction end. The rearrangement uses TRBV7-9 and TRBJ2-7; 10 nucleotides agree with TRBD1. The CDR3 length is 15 residues. CDR1 and CDR2 from the germline V gene are SEHNR and FQNEAQ (reference sequence). The CDR3 nucleotides read TGTGCCAGCAGCGTAGCGGGACAGGGGTACGGGGAGCAGTACTTC. Residues: CASSVAGQGYGEQYF.

The chain has TRBV5-1 and TRBJ2-1; the match to TRBD2 covers 12 bases. The CDR3 has 17 amino acids. Germline V gene data show CDR1 as SGHRS and CDR2 as YFSETQ. Trimming at V came to 0 bases and at J to 5 bases, leaving 6 bases not matched to a gene. CDR3 in amino acids: CASSLDLAGGKNNEQFF. The CDR3 DNA is TGCGCCAGCAGCTTGGACCTAGCGGGAGGGAAGAACAATGAGCAGTTCTTC.

The chain recombines TRBV7-8 with TRBJ2-3; TRBD2 matches 10 bases. This CDR3 comprises 17 residues. V shed 7 bases and J 3 bases; nucleotides not matched to a gene: 13. Germline V gene sequence: CDR1 SGHVS, CDR2 FQNEAQ. CDR3 nucleotides: TGTGCCAGCATCCCGGGCTCTAGCGGGAGTTTAACAGATACGCAGTATTTT. Translating gives CASIPGSSGSLTDTQYF.

V usage is TRBV29-1 and J usage is TRBJ2-1; 9 bases are shared with TRBD2. With V trimmed by 0 bases and J by 6 bases, 3 bases remained unmatched. Germline CDR1 SQVTM, CDR2 ANQGSEA. CDR3 length: 14 residues. The CDR3 nucleotides are TGCAGCGTTGAAGAGCGGGAGGGCACCAATGAGCAGTTCTTC. Encoded protein: CSVEEREGTNEQFF.

A word on this clone: The junction and the germline gene differ at one end; a read error may be behind it. This rearrangement joins TRBV7-7 to TRBJ2-2, with D perhaps matching TRBD1 (6 bases). Looked up from germline, CDR1 is SSHAT and CDR2 is FNYEAQ (reference sequence). This CDR3 region has 17 residues. CDR3 region: CASSPYRDTKNTGELFF. CDR3 nucleotide sequence: TGTGCTAGCAGCCCGTACCGGGACACCAAGAACACCGGGGAGCTGTTTTTT.